Listed below are T cell receptor beta chains from one sample, sequenced in a study of control samples from healthy donors and cancer patients. Generated by immunoSEQ multiplex PCR, the TCRdb table keeps only in-frame clones and is missing some. The sample shows about 120,000 clones, 93% of them seen only once. Sequencing was done on a sample of blood. These receptors all come from a man aged 25 to 45 in good health. Both conserved end residues are part of each CDR3. Each record gives: D gene, clone size, V gene, J gene, CDR3 DNA, CDR3 protein. A D gene is named only where the DNA matches it firmly. Rows give clone size only sometimes, using once, few, many, or a class for an expanded clone.

D: .; size: .; V: TRBV9; J: TRBJ2-1; DNA: TGTGCCAGCAGCGTAGTCGGGGTGTGGGATGAGCAGTTCTTC; CDR3: CASSVVGVWDEQFF
D: .; size: .; V: TRBV11-3; J: TRBJ1-1; DNA: TGTGCCAGCAGCGGAAGTTGGGGAACTGAAGCTTTCTTT; CDR3: CASSGSWGTEAFF
D: TRBD1; size: .; V: TRBV27; J: TRBJ1-2; DNA: TGTGCCAGCAGTCCGACTCGGACAGGGAACTATGGCTACACCTTC; CDR3: CASSPTRTGNYGYTF
D: .; size: .; V: TRBV9; J: TRBJ1-1; DNA: TGTGCCAGCAGCGTAGGGGGACTCACTGAAGCTTTCTTT; CDR3: CASSVGGLTEAFF
D: .; size: once; V: TRBV7-8; J: TRBJ1-1; DNA: TGTGCCAGCAGCCTAAAGACGAACACTGAAGCTTTCTTT; CDR3: CASSLKTNTEAFF
D: .; size: .; V: TRBV14; J: TRBJ1-4; DNA: TGTGCCAGCAGCCCCCGGGACCGTCAAGGAGGTAATGAAAAACTGTTTTTT; CDR3: CASSPRDRQGGNEKLFF
D: TRBD1; size: .; V: TRBV4-2; J: TRBJ2-3; DNA: TGTGCCAGCAGCCAAGATCGGGCAGGGGGCCGGGATACGCAGTATTTT; CDR3: CASSQDRAGGRDTQYF
D: .; size: once; V: TRBV28; J: TRBJ2-7; DNA: TGTGCCAGCAGTTTACAGAGAAAGGCGGACGAGCAGTACTTC; CDR3: CASSLQRKADEQYF
D: .; size: once; V: TRBV10-2; J: TRBJ1-5; DNA: TGCGCCAGCAGTGGGGCCGGGACGGACTATAGCAATCAGCCCCAGCATTTT; CDR3: CASSGAGTDYSNQPQHF
D: .; size: .; V: TRBV7-9; J: TRBJ1-3; DNA: TGTGCCAGCAGCTTAGAGGAGAGCTCTGGAAACACCATATATTTT; CDR3: CASSLEESSGNTIYF
D: .; size: .; V: TRBV19; J: TRBJ2-7; DNA: TGTGCCAGTAGTACCTGGACGTCGGCCCCAAACGAGCAGTACTTC; CDR3: CASSTWTSAPNEQYF
D: TRBD1; size: .; V: TRBV5-6; J: TRBJ2-7; DNA: TGTGCCAGCAGCTTGCCGACAGGGGCCGGCTACGAGCAGTACTTC; CDR3: CASSLPTGAGYEQYF
D: .; size: .; V: TRBV4-2; J: TRBJ2-1; DNA: TGTGCCAGCAGCCAAGAAGAGAGAGTAGTAAATGAGCAGTTCTTC; CDR3: CASSQEERVVNEQFF
D: TRBD1; size: once; V: TRBV6-5; J: TRBJ1-3; DNA: TGTGCCAGCGGGACAGGGATTGGAAACACCATATATTTT; CDR3: CASGTGIGNTIYF
D: .; size: .; V: TRBV19; J: TRBJ2-3; DNA: TGTGCCAGTAGTATTGGAAAGACACCCCTGACATATACGCAGTATTTT; CDR3: CASSIGKTPLTYTQYF
D: .; size: once; V: TRBV9; J: TRBJ1-3; DNA: TGTGCCAGCAGCGTAGGCTCCAACCGGGGAAACACCATATATTTT; CDR3: CASSVGSNRGNTIYF
D: .; size: .; V: TRBV5-6; J: TRBJ1-2; DNA: TGTGCCAGCAGCTTGGCAGGTGACTATGGCTACACCTTC; CDR3: CASSLAGDYGYTF
D: .; size: .; V: TRBV5-1; J: TRBJ1-2; DNA: TGCGCCAGCAGCGCGATGAGGGGTGGGACGGGCTACACCTTC; CDR3: CASSAMRGGTGYTF
D: TRBD2; size: .; V: TRBV19; J: TRBJ2-1; DNA: TGTGCCAGTACAGGGCCACTAGCGGGAAACAATGAGCAGTTCTTC; CDR3: CASTGPLAGNNEQFF
D: TRBD1; size: .; V: TRBV30; J: TRBJ1-2; DNA: TGTGCCTGGACTAGACAGGGACCGCTTTATGGCTACACCTTC; CDR3: CAWTRQGPLYGYTF
D: TRBD1; size: .; V: TRBV19; J: TRBJ1-5; DNA: TGTGCCAGTAGAGCGGGACAGTATAGCAATCAGCCCCAGCATTTT; CDR3: CASRAGQYSNQPQHF
D: .; size: .; V: TRBV27; J: TRBJ1-5; DNA: TGTGCCAGCCGGAGGGGGGTAGGGTATCAGCCCCAGCATTTT; CDR3: CASRRGVGYQPQHF
D: TRBD2; size: .; V: TRBV7-8; J: TRBJ2-5; DNA: TGTGCCAGCAGCTTACTAGCGGGGGGGCAGGGAGAGACCCAGTACTTC; CDR3: CASSLLAGGQGETQYF
D: .; size: .; V: TRBV30; J: TRBJ1-2; DNA: TGTGCCTGGAGTGATTGGACGGGCTACACCTTC; CDR3: CAWSDWTGYTF
D: .; size: .; V: TRBV19; J: TRBJ1-1; DNA: TGTGCCAGCAGGGGATCCGGAACTGAAGCTTTCTTT; CDR3: CASRGSGTEAFF
D: .; size: .; V: TRBV7-6; J: TRBJ1-6; DNA: TGTGCCAGCAGCTTAAATGTGGGACACGAAAATTCACCCCTCCACTTT; CDR3: CASSLNVGHENSPLHF
D: .; size: .; V: TRBV18; J: TRBJ2-2; DNA: TGTGCCAGCTCACCACTTTCCCTAACGTCCATGACCGGGGAGCTGTTTTTT; CDR3: CASSPLSLTSMTGELFF